Sequencing of this T cell receptor beta chain was carried out in a study of T-cell memory formation after mild COVID-19. Study-level background: Clusters of TCRs were largely donor specific. Notes on the study in general: Some clones that responded turned up in pre-infection memory, which suggests that cross-reactive memory joined in.

This clonotype occurred a few times. The antigen remains undetermined. Sample barcodes and UMIs were carried by the TCR alpha and TCR beta cDNA libraries that 5'RACE generated with constant-segment primers. TCRdb reanalysed the 5' RACE reads using MiXCR and keeps one entry per CDR3 protein. The table has roughly 450,000 distinct CDR3 sequences, about a sixth seen once; the top ten hold about a fifth. V shed 1 base and J shed 2 bases, with 12 bases lying between them. The CDR3 contains 17 residues. CDR1 SGHTA and CDR2 FQGNSA come from the germline V gene. V and J are TRBV7-2 and TRBJ1-6; no clear D. The sequence was collected from a young man who had mild COVID-19 (a few samples of this study predate the infection). Cell type and time point are not known. Material for sequencing was PBMCs or a T cell subset sorted from them (not recorded which). The CDR3 here is CASSLGIGRAYNSPLHF. Here the CDR3 DNA reads TGTGCCAGCAGCTTAGGTATCGGGCGAGCCTATAATTCACCCCTCCACTTT.